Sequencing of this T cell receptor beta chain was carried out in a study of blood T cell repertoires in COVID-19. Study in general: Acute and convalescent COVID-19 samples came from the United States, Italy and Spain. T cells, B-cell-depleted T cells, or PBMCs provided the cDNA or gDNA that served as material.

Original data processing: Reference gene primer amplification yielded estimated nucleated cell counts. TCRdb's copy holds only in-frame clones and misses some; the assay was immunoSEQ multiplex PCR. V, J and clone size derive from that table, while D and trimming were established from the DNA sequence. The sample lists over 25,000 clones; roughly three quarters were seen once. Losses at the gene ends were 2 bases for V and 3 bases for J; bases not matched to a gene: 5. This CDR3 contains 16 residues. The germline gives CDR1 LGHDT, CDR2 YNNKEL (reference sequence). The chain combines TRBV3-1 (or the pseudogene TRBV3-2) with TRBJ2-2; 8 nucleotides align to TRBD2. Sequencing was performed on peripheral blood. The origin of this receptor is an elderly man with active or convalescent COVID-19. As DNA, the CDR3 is TGTGCCAGCAGCCAACGGGAGGGCCCGGACACCGGGGAGCTGTTTTTT. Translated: CASSQREGPDTGELFF.